What follows is one T cell receptor (beta chain) and its context. Its target is unknown. This entry comes from a study of T cell responses to AZD1222 COVID-19 vaccine. Study-wide results and caveats: Regions left unmutated in variants are reportedly the target of nearly half of spike-specific TCRs. Donor demographics were predominantly white British with a female majority; clonal diversity may be underestimated. Baseline seropositives among AZD1222 recipients totaled only five or six.

V shed 3 bases and J 5 bases; nucleotides not matched to a gene: 10. CDR1 and CDR2 from the germline V gene are GTSNPN and SVGIG (reference sequence). CDR3 length: 14 residues. Sequencing used immunoSEQ multiplex PCR; TCRdb keeps in-frame clones, though not all of them. The table lists some 180,000 clones, roughly 92% of them singletons. The chain is built from TRBV30 and TRBJ2-7; 7 nucleotides match TRBD1. This TCR was recovered from an adult in good health. The source was peripheral blood, collected on day 0 of AZD1222 vaccination. The CDR3 spells CAWRRAGGVDEQYF. CDR3 coding DNA: TGTGCCTGGAGGAGGGCAGGGGGTGTTGACGAGCAGTACTTC.